The 17 T cell receptor beta chains below were found in one sample sequenced in a study of tumor and adjacent non-tumor tissue in lung cancer. The template was RNA from unsorted bulk tissue. Three rounds of nested PCR, following a modified ARM-PCR protocol, produced the TCRbeta library. TCRdb independently ran MiXCR on the multiplex PCR reads; one entry per CDR3 protein. The repertoire consists of over 110,000 distinct CDR3 sequences, with approximately 64% occurring once and the leading ten covering over 15%. The sample taken for sequencing was lung tumor tissue. These receptors all come from a man in his sixties with small cell lung cancer.

This clonotype was recorded only once. The junction differs from germline at one of its ends, possibly a read error. V usage is TRBV12-5 and J usage is TRBJ1-1, with D tentatively TRBD1 (6 bases). The germline CDR1 and CDR2 sequences are LGHNT and FRNRAP. The CDR3 length is 16 residues. CDR3 sequence (DNA): TGTGCTAGTGGTTTTTACCGGGACACGCTCGTCCCTGAAGCCTTCTTT. This translates into CASGFYRDTLVPEAFF.

Concerning this clonotype itself: The junction differs from germline at one of its ends, possibly a read error. The J gene is TRBJ2-7, the V gene TRBV6-2 or TRBV6-3, with unresolved D. The CDR3 is made up of 12 amino acids. Per germline, CDR1 MNHEY and CDR2 SVGEGT. The CDR3 coding sequence is TGTGCCAGCAGCCTAAGGTTCCACGACCAGTACTTC. Translated: CASSLRFHDQYF.

This clonotype came up a few times. V is TRBV5-8 and J is TRBJ2-3, with a weak D call TRBD1 (6 bases). Germline V gene sequence: CDR1 SGHTS, CDR2 YDEGEE. This CDR3 has 14 amino acids. Deletions cut 2 bases from V and 2 bases from J, with 9 bases between. The chain's CDR3 is CASSLGQSTDTQYF. The CDR3 DNA sequence: TGTGCCAGCAGCTTAGGACAGTCCACAGATACGCAGTATTTT.

This clonotype has a count of ten or more. The V and J genes are TRBV28 and TRBJ1-3; D not certain. Trimming pared 5 bases from V and 4 bases from J, leaving 15 bases between. The germline V gene has CDR1 MDHEN and CDR2 SYDVKM. This CDR3 has 15 amino acids. This CDR3 reads CASSTPRRAGNTIYF. CDR3 sequence (DNA): TGTGCCAGCAGTACCCCGAGGAGGGCAGGAAACACCATATATTTT. Full variable domain (outside the CDR3, taken from reference TRBV28 and TRBJ1-3): DVKVTQSSRYLVKRTGEKVFLECVQDMDHENMFWYRQDPGLGLRLIYFSYDVKMKEKGDIPEGYSVSREKKERFSLILESASTNQTSMYLCASSTPRRAGNTIYFGEGSWLTVV.

This clonotype was seen a few times. The junction and the germline gene differ at one end; a read error may be behind it. V gene TRBV20-1 combines with J gene TRBJ1-1; 8 nucleotides line up with TRBD1. This CDR3 is built from 15 residues. Germline-derived CDR1 and CDR2 are DFQATT and SNEGSKA (reference sequence). This chain's CDR3 is CNATSPTGVGTEAFF. CDR3 coding DNA: TGCAATGCTACCTCACCGACAGGGGTTGGAACTGAAGCTTTCTTT.

Points on this clonotype: Mismatch with germline at one junction end may stem from a read error. This chain links TRBV11-3 with TRBJ2-1, with a weak D call TRBD2 (5 bases). Per the germline V gene, CDR1 is SGHNT and CDR2 is YENEEA. CDR3 length: 14 amino acids. The CDR3 is CASSALTVGSEQSF. The CDR3 DNA is TGTGCCAGCAGCGCCTTGACGGTGGGGAGTGAGCAGTCCTTC. Supplemented by reference TRBV11-3 and TRBJ2-1, the full variable domain reads EAGVVQSPRYKIIEKKQPVAFWCNPISGHNTLYWYLQNLGQGPELLIRYENEEAVDDSQLPKDRFSAERLKGVDSTLKIQPAELGDSAVYLCASSALTVGSEQSFGPGTRLTVL.

This clonotype was detected once. The junction does not match germline at one end; this may be a read error. The chain combines TRBV7-3 with TRBJ2-1; D call uncertain. Looked up from germline, CDR1 is SGHTA and CDR2 is FQGTGA. The CDR3 runs to 13 residues. Here the CDR3 reads CANSSGSYNEQFF. CDR3 coding DNA: TGTGCCAACAGCTCCGGCTCCTACAATGAGCAGTTCTTC. The full variable domain, rest sourced from reference TRBV7-3 and TRBJ2-1, is GAGVSQTPSNKVTEKGKYVELRCDPISGHTALYWYRQSLGQGPEFLIYFQGTGAADDSGLPNDRFFAVRPEGSVSTLKIQRTERGDSAVYLCANSSGSYNEQFFGPGTRLTVL.

In its sample, this clonotype was seen many times. The chain joins TRBV20-1 to TRBJ1-4; TRBD1 agrees at 8 bases. Germline-derived CDR1 and CDR2 are DFQATT and SNEGSKA (reference sequence). V lost 6 bases, J lost 5 bases, and 5 bases stayed unmatched. The CDR3 extends over 13 amino acids. CDR3 sequence: CSARDRKNEKLFF. The DNA of the CDR3 is TGCAGTGCCAGGGACAGGAAGAATGAAAAACTGTTTTTT.

The gene calls are TRBV11-2 and TRBJ2-1; D may be TRBD2 (6 bases). Deletions cut 5 bases from V and 5 bases from J, with 16 bases between. The CDR3 length is 15 residues. Germline lookup yields CDR1 SGHAT and CDR2 FQNNGV. CDR3: CASSRTSWYNNEQFF. The CDR3 nucleotides are TGTGCCAGCAGCCGAACTAGCTGGTATAACAATGAGCAGTTCTTC. Using reference TRBV11-2 and TRBJ2-1 for the parts outside the CDR3, the full variable domain is EAGVAQSPRYKIIEKRQSVAFWCNPISGHATLYWYQQILGQGPKLLIQFQNNGVVDDSQLPKDRFSAERLKGVDSTLKIQPAKLEDSAVYLCASSRTSWYNNEQFFGPGTRLTVL.

This clonotype was recorded once. The CDR3 does not close with the conserved phenylalanine or tryptophan, likely indicating a read error. The chain combines TRBV12-3 or TRBV12-4 with TRBJ1-1; 8 positions match TRBD1. V was clipped by 5 bases and J by 4 bases; unmatched bases: 6. The CDR3 has 14 residues. This CDR3 reads CASSPGQGGTEAFL. The CDR3 region has the DNA TGTGCCAGCAGTCCAGGACAGGGCGGCACTGAAGCTTTCTTA.

Points on this clonotype: At one end the junction does not follow the germline gene, possibly because of a read error. This chain links TRBV4-2 with TRBJ2-1; 10 bases are a match to TRBD2. CDR3 length: 17 amino acids. The germline CDR1 and CDR2 sequences are LGHNA and YNFKEQ. Here the CDR3 reads CASIRGLADFSYNEQFF. For the CDR3, the DNA is TGTGCCAGCATCCGAGGACTAGCGGACTTCTCCTATAATGAGCAGTTCTTC.

V usage is TRBV14 and J usage is TRBJ1-1; 7 nucleotides line up with TRBD1. V trimming: 2 bases; J trimming: 6 bases; junction bases outside the gene matches: 6. CDR3 length equals 14 residues. Germline V gives CDR1 SGHDN, CDR2 FVKESK. CDR3 nucleotides: TGTGCCAGCAGCCAACAAACAGGGGTGTCTGAAGCTTTCTTT. Translated: CASSQQTGVSEAFF.

About this clonotype itself: One end of the junction does not line up with germline, which may come from a read error. The chain joins TRBV24-1 to TRBJ1-2, with D perhaps TRBD1 (6 bases). Germline V lookup: CDR1 KGHDR, CDR2 SFDVKD. This CDR3 comprises 13 residues. The CDR3 nucleotides are TGTGCCACCAGTGACCCAGGGGACTATGGCTACACATTC. Protein sequence: CATSDPGDYGYTF.

The J gene is TRBJ2-6, the V gene TRBV11-3, with 7 bases aligning to TRBD1. This CDR3 region has 14 residues. In germline, CDR1 is SGHNT, CDR2 YENEEA. Trimming removed 7 bases from V and 2 bases from J; junction bases left unmatched: 2. The CDR3 loop is CASNQGAGANVLTF. The CDR3 nucleotides read TGTGCCAGCAATCAGGGGGCTGGGGCCAACGTCCTGACTTTC.

About this clonotype itself: The junction and the germline gene differ at one end; a read error may be behind it. The V and J genes are TRBV6-1 and TRBJ2-5; 7 positions match TRBD1. The CDR3 consists of 14 residues. CDR1 is MNHNS, CDR2 SASEGT, per germline. The CDR3 region has the DNA TGTGCCAGCAGTGAATGGGGACAGCAAGAGACCCGGTACTTC. Translation gives CASSEWGQQETRYF.

The rearrangement joins TRBV11-2 to TRBJ2-3; tentatively, D is TRBD1 (6 bases). The germline V gene encodes CDR1 SGHAT and CDR2 FQNNGV. V dropped 2 bases and J dropped 14 bases, with 32 bases sitting between them. The CDR3 sequence is 18 residues long. The CDR3 here is CASSLWRRAAWWTDTLYF. The CDR3 DNA is TGTGCCAGCAGCTTATGGCGTAGGGCCGCCTGGTGGACAGATACTCTGTATTTT.

This clonotype was counted a single time. The gene calls are TRBV6-5 and TRBJ2-7; TRBD1 is a possible D gene (6 bases). CDR3 length equals 15 residues. Germline V CDR1 and CDR2: MNHEY, SVGAGI. The CDR3 protein is CASRWGLVPGYEEYV. In DNA, the CDR3 is TGTGCCAGCAGGTGGGGGCTAGTGCCAGGCTACGAGGAGTACGTC.